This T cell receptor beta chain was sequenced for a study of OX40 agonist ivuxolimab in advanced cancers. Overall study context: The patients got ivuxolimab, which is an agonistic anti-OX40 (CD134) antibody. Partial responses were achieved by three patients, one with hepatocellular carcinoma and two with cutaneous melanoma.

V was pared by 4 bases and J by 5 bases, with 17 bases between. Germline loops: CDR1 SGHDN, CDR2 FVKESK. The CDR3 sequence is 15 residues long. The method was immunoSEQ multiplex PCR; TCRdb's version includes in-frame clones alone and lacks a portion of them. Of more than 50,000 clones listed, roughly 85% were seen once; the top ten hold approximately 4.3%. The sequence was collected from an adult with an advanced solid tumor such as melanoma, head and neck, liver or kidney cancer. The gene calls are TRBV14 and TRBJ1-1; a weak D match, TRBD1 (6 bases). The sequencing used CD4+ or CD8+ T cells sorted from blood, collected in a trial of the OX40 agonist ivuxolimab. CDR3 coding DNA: TGTGCCAGCAGCCGTTCGCAGGGGATATGGACTGAAGCTTTCTTT. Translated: CASSRSQGIWTEAFF.